Sequencing of this TCR beta chain was carried out in a study of graft-versus-host responses after intestinal transplantation listed by TCRdb under 2021. Some background on the complete study: Recipients received multivisceral, liver-intestinal, or isolated intestinal transplants. After intestinal transplantation, graft-versus-host and host-versus-graft alloreactive T cell clones in the graft, circulation and bone marrow were tracked using bulk TCR-beta CDR3 sequencing. Every recipient was given anti-thymocyte globulin induction, then maintenance tacrolimus and steroids for about three years. Rather than going through the commercial service, samples from a few later patients were sequenced in-house on an Illumina MiSeq and processed with MiXCR. Donor T cell macrochimerism was defined as a peak of at least 4% donor T cells among recipient peripheral blood mononuclear cells. Alloreactive clones were identified by sequencing pre-transplant mixed lymphocyte reaction products and comparing these products with unstimulated pre-transplant donor and recipient T cells. A cohort of approximately 24 intestinal transplant recipients, including one retransplant, was enrolled, and a few patients lacking pretransplant specimens were excluded.

The label giving this sample's time point can be read as: cells obtained before transplantation from donor or recipient. CD3+CD4+ and CD3+CD8+ populations were FACS-sorted from unstimulated pre-transplant donor and recipient cells taken from spleen or lymph nodes. Libraries came from the immunoSEQ multiplex PCR assay. In most patients, genomic DNA was isolated using the Qiagen DNeasy Blood and Tissue Kit and sent frozen to Adaptive Biotechnologies for TCR sequencing. High-throughput TCR-beta CDR3 sequencing of genomic DNA from most patients was performed by Adaptive Biotechnologies. Turning to the authors' computational methods: Adaptive's ImmunoSEQ software supplied the TCR sequencing data for about 18 patients, while MiXCR and VDJtools were used to process three other patients. To correct CD4 versus CD8 sorting errors, any sequence found in both subsets at a frequency ratio below 5:1 was removed. CDR3 nucleotide sequences shared between donor and recipient were removed because the origin of such sequences could not be assigned. To be classed as alloreactive, a clone needed at least 2-fold expansion over unstimulated cells and a minimum CFSE-low frequency of 0.002% (template counts) or 0.001% (read counts). A clone was considered mappable if detected in the sequenced pre-transplant spleen, lymph node, or MLR CFSE-low populations of the donor or recipient. The cumulative frequency of alloreactive clones was calculated as a percentage of all sequences, weighted by copy number. TCRdb stores this immuneACCESS table with in-frame sequences only. Part of the clones is absent; in the studies checked, under half of the shortfall reflects unresolved V genes, and no reason is known for the rest. From that table come the V and J calls and clone size; the DNA was used to work out D and trimming. For this sample there are more than 65,000 clones; around 93% appear just once. The ten most abundant clones make up 7.6% of the sample.

From the cysteine up to the phenylalanine, the CDR3 has a length of 16 residues. The kept DNA is CDR3 alone, 48 bases in frame from the first base. The germline V gene (reference sequence) provides CDR1 SEHNR and CDR2 FQNEAQ. Trimming takes 5 bases off V and 0 bases off J; junction bases not matched to a gene: 5. Remarks on this clone: Its antigen is unknown. Base qualities are not at hand, and no much larger clone is one base apart.

Overall results and qualifications from the work: Early after transplant, peak levels of circulating GvH clones were found to be associated with declines in HvG clones. GvH clones were detected in recipient bone marrow, and some of these GvH clones were observed earlier in ileal mucosa or blood, consistent with an intestinal mucosal origin. The conclusions were limited by the relatively low number and heterogeneity of the intestinal transplant patients. Patients with donor T cell macrochimerism had high GvH to HvG T cell clonal ratios in their allografts.

Sequenced material: unstimulated CD8+ T cells sorted from spleen or lymph node cells, taken before transplant. The V and J segments used are TRBV7-9 and TRBJ2-3, and 10 junctional nucleotides match TRBD1. The sequence was obtained from a human donor who was the organ donor for an intestinal transplant. Here the CDR3 is given as CASSPRTGGSTDTQYF. Here is the DNA: TGTGCCAGCAGCCCTAGGACAGGGGGAAGCACAGATACGCAGTATTTT.